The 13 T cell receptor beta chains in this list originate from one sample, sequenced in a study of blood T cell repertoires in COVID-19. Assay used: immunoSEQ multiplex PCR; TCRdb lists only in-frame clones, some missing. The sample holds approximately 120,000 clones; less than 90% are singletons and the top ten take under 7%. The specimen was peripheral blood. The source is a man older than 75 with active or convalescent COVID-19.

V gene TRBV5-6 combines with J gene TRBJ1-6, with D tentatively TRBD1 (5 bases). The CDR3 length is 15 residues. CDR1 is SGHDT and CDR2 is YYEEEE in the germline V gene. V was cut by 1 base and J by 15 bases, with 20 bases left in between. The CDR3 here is CASSLTGTPGLDLHF. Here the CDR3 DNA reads TGTGCCAGCAGCTTGACCGGGACTCCAGGACTAGACCTCCACTTT.

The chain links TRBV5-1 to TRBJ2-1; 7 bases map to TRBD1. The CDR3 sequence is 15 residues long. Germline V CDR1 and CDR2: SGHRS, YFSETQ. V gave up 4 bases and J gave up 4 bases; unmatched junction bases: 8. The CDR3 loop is CASSRWDSVYNEQFF. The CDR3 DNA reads TGCGCCAGCAGCCGGTGGGACAGCGTGTACAATGAGCAGTTCTTC. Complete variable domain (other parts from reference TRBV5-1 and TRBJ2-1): KAGVTQTPRYLIKTRGQQVTLSCSPISGHRSVSWYQQTPGQGLQFLFEYFSETQRNKGNFPGRFSGRQFSNSRSEMNVSTLELGDSALYLCASSRWDSVYNEQFFGPGTRLTVL.

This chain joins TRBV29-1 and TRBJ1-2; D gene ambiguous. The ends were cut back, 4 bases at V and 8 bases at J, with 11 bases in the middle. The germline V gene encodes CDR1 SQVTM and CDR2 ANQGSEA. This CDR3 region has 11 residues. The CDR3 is CSVGREGGYTF. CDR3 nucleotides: TGCAGCGTTGGGAGGGAGGGAGGCTACACCTTC.

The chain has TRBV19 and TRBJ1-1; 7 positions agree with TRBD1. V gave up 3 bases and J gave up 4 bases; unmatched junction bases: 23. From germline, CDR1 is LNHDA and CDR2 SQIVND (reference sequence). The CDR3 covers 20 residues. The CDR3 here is CASSIPRPRTGPPEGTEAFF. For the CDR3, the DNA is TGTGCCAGTAGTATTCCCCGACCTCGGACAGGCCCACCGGAGGGCACTGAAGCTTTCTTT.

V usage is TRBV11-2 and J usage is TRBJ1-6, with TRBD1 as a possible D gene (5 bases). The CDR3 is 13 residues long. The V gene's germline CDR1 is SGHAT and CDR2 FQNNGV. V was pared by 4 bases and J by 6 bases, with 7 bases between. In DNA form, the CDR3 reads TGTGCCAGCAGCTCAGGGCGTAATTCACCCCTCCACTTT. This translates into CASSSGRNSPLHF.

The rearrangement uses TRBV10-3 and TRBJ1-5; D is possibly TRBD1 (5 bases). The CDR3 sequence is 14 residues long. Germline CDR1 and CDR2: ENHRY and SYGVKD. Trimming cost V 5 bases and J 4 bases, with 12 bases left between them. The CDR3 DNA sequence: TGTGCCATCAGTCAGGGAATTGGGAATCAGCCCCAGCATTTT. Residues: CAISQGIGNQPQHF.

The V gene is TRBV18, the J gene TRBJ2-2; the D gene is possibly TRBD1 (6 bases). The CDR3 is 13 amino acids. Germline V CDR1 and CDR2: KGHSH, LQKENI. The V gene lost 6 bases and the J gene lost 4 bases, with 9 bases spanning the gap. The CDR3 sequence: CASSPTGTGELFF. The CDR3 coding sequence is TGTGCCAGCTCCCCGACAGGCACCGGGGAGCTGTTTTTT.

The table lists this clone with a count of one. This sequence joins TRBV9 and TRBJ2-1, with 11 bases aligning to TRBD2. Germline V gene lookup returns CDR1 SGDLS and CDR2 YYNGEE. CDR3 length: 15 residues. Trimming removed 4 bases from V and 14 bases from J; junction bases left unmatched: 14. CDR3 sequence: CASSFSGTSGEWKFF. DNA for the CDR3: TGTGCCAGCAGCTTTTCCGGGACTAGCGGCGAATGGAAGTTCTTC.

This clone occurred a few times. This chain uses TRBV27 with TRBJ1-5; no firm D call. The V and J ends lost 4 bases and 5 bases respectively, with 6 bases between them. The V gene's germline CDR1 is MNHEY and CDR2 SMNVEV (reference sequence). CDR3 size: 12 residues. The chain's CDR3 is CASSSGDQPQHF. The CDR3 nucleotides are TGTGCCAGCAGTTCCGGGGATCAGCCCCAGCATTTT.

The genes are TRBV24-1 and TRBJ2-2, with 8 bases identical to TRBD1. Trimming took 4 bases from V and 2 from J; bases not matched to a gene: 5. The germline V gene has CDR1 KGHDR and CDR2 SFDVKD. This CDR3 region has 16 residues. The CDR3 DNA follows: TGTGCCACCAGTGACCCCGGACAGGGCAACACCGGGGAGCTGTTTTTT. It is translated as CATSDPGQGNTGELFF.

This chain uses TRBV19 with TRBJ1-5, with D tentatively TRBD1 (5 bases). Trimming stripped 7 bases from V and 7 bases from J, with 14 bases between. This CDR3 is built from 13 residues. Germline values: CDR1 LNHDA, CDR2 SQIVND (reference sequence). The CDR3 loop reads CASTPFTGQPQHF. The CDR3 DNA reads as TGTGCCAGTACCCCCTTTACAGGCCAGCCCCAGCATTTT.

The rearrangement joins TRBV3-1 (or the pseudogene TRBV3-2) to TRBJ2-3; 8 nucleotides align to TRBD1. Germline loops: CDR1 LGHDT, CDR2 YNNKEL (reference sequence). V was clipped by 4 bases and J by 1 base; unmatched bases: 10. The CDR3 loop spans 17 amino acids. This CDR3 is CASSRTGWTSGTDTQYF. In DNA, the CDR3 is TGTGCCAGCAGCCGGACAGGGTGGACTTCGGGCACAGATACGCAGTATTTT.

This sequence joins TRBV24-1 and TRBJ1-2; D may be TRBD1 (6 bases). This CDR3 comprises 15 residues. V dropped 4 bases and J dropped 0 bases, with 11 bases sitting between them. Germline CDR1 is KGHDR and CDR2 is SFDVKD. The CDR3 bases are TGTGCCACCAGTGACGGACAGCGACCTAACTATGGCTACACCTTC. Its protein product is CATSDGQRPNYGYTF.